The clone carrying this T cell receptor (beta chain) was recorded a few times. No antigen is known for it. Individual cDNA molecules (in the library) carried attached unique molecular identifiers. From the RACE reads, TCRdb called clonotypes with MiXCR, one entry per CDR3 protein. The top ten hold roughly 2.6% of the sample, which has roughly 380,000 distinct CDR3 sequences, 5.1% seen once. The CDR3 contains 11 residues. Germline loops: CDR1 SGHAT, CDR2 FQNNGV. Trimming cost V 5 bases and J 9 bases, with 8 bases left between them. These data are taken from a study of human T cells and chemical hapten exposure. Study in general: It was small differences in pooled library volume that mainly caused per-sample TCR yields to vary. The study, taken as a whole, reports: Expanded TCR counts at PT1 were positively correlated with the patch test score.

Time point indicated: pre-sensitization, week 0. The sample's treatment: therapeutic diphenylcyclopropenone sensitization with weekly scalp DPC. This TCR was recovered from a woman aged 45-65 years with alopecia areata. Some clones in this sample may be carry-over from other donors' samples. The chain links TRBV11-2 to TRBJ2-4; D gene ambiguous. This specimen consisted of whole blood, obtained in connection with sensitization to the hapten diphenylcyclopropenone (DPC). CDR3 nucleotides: TGTGCCAGCAGCCCCCGGCGCATTCAGTACTTC. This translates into CASSPRRIQYF.